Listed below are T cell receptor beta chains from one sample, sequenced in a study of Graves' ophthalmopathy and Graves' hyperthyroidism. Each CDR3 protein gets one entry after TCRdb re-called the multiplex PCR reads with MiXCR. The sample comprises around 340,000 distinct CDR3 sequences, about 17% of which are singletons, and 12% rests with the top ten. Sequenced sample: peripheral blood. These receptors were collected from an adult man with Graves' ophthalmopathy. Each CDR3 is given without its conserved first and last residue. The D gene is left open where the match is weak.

ASQPPSGRVTGELF,TRBV11-1,TRBD2,TRBJ2-2
ASSYSPSGSQETQY,TRBV6-5,NA,TRBJ2-5
ASSVGGQVPGANVLT,TRBV9,NA,TRBJ2-6
ASSLILEAGPGRKAF,TRBV28,NA,TRBJ1-1
ASSLMGAGGSHEQY,TRBV7-9,TRBD2,TRBJ2-7
ATSDTGQIYEQY,TRBV24-1,TRBD1,TRBJ2-7
ASSFDLRGTEAF,TRBV28,NA,TRBJ1-1
ASTGLTGTTPYEQY,TRBV6-1,TRBD2,TRBJ2-7
ASSSRTGGLYEQY,TRBV7-2,TRBD1,TRBJ2-7
ASSDNMGLAEAYEQY,TRBV2,TRBD2,TRBJ2-7
SARGLGGDYEQY,TRBV20-1,NA,TRBJ2-7
ASNPGARFGHEQY,TRBV6-1,NA,TRBJ2-7
ASSEEVYSPLH,TRBV6-1,NA,TRBJ1-6
ASSEYKEQLNYGYT,TRBV6-1,NA,TRBJ1-2
ASNEGLRAEAF,TRBV6-5,NA,TRBJ1-1
SARMFTRNQYGYT,TRBV20-1,NA,TRBJ1-2
ASSPPDRGFSGANVLT,TRBV4-1,TRBD1,TRBJ2-6
ASSLSNGELF,TRBV12-3/TRBV12-4,NA,TRBJ2-2
AISESPGSPLH,TRBV10-3,NA,TRBJ1-6
ASSATSRDQPQH,TRBV2,NA,TRBJ1-5
ASSRTGVYQPQH,TRBV6-1,TRBD1,TRBJ1-5
ASRNAGRPAF,TRBV6-2/TRBV6-3,NA,TRBJ1-1
ATSPTTPTFQPQH,TRBV15,NA,TRBJ1-5
ASSLSAGAREETQY,TRBV27,TRBD2,TRBJ2-5
ASSDGLARQPQH,TRBV6-1,NA,TRBJ1-5
ASSPFADRLYGYT,TRBV6-5,NA,TRBJ1-2
ASSDRAVQGETQY,TRBV25-1,NA,TRBJ2-5
ASSSGSIIEAF,TRBV12-3/TRBV12-4,NA,TRBJ1-1
ASSLQGQSFNYGYT,TRBV28,TRBD1,TRBJ1-2
ATSYIGGRGIVDTEAF,TRBV19,TRBD1,TRBJ1-1
ASSHGSNQPQH,TRBV19,NA,TRBJ1-5
AITRTGGTVERTEAF,TRBV10-3,TRBD1,TRBJ1-1
ASSQGGADSFSYGYT,TRBV3-1,NA,TRBJ1-2
ASSLGGLAVFETQY,TRBV7-2,TRBD2,TRBJ2-5
ASSLVGQYNQPQH,TRBV7-2,NA,TRBJ1-5
ASSPGGQNIQY,TRBV11-2,NA,TRBJ2-4
ASSTPVVAEIQETQY,TRBV28,NA,TRBJ2-5
ASKQGNTGELF,TRBV19,NA,TRBJ2-2
ASTPRAGTFYGYT,TRBV3-1,NA,TRBJ1-2
ASSLALSGGELF,TRBV5-1,NA,TRBJ2-2
ASSPTRPHGYT,TRBV18,NA,TRBJ1-2
ASSELAGGYTEAF,TRBV25-1,TRBD1,TRBJ1-1
ASSLHYQQGNANYGYT,TRBV5-1,TRBD1,TRBJ1-2
ASSPFRDTAFGYT,TRBV4-1,NA,TRBJ1-2
ASSPVWDSTEAF,TRBV6-5,TRBD1,TRBJ1-1
SARVLSQETQY,TRBV20-1,NA,TRBJ2-5
ASSLTGMGVEAF,TRBV7-3,NA,TRBJ1-1
ASSLMISNQPQH,TRBV7-2,NA,TRBJ1-5
ASSLASGSKTGELF,TRBV7-2,NA,TRBJ2-2
ASRRGPGETQY,TRBV25-1,NA,TRBJ2-5
ASSLVGQGNSPLH,TRBV7-8,TRBD1,TRBJ1-6
SVPKRGQY,TRBV29-1,NA,TRBJ2-7
SVESGQGTRGQY,TRBV29-1,TRBD1,TRBJ2-5